This record covers a single T cell receptor (beta chain). Which antigen it targets is not known. No base quality values were provided; no much bigger clone lies one nucleotide off. These data come from a study of T-cell reconstitution after alpha-beta-depleted transplantation in children (dated by TCRdb to 2016 to 2017). At the level of the whole study: The study quantitatively tracked T-cell immune reconstitution after TCRalphabeta/CD19-depleted allogeneic hematopoietic cell transplantation in children using TCR repertoire profiling.

From its cysteine to its phenylalanine, the CDR3 spans 16 amino acids. The read is trimmed to its CDR3 DNA, 48 bases read in frame from base 1. V loses 4 bases of germline sequence and J loses 0 bases, and the interval between the two ends is 15 bases. The germline V gene gives CDR1 as SGHRS and CDR2 as YFSETQ. The library was made by PCR. TCRdb names Illumina HiSeq 2500 as the instrument used. TCR libraries were prepared with molecular barcoding, using unique molecular identifiers to normalize TCRbeta repertoire quantification. TCRdb trimmed the raw reads at Q25, called clones with MiXCR and kept productive beta chains. Identical CDR3 proteins give one entry, which carries the most common genes and DNA. This sample comprises more than 250,000 distinct CDR3 sequences, about a tenth of them detected only once. The ten largest clones add up to over 9.5% of the sample.

This sequence uses TRBV5-1 and TRBJ2-3; TRBD1 could be the D gene, as 6 bases match. The TCR was taken from a human donor who donated a stem cell graft to a child with SCID. The sequencing used PBMCs from the stem cell graft donor, collected from the stem cell graft. The CDR3 in this case is CASSRNRAASTDTQYF. The sequenced DNA is TGCGCCAGCAGCAGAAACAGGGCCGCTAGCACAGATACGCAGTATTTT.